This record covers a single T cell receptor beta chain. Its antigen is not yet known. It has no much larger one-base neighbor in the sample; base qualities were not kept. As encoded in the germline V gene, CDR1 is SGHRS while CDR2 is YFSETQ. The CDR3 starts with the cysteine, ends with the phenylalanine, and has 15 residues. The retained sequence is limited to the CDR3, 45 bases, with the frame set at the first base. Unmatched junction bases come to 6, with V trimmed by 3 bases and J by 6 bases. The sample belongs to a study of control samples from healthy donors and cancer patients (dated by TCRdb to the early 2020s). Library preparation employed the immunoSEQ multiplex PCR assay. The table was pulled from immuneACCESS by TCRdb, which kept in-frame rearrangements only. Such tables lose some clones; where checked, under half of the loss comes from unresolved V genes, and the rest has no known cause. This sample has approximately 170,000 clones in its table, and 85% to 90% of those were observed once. The ten biggest clones cover around 5% of the sample.

The clonotype was recovered from a woman aged 25 to 39 in good health. The V and J genes are TRBV5-1 and TRBJ2-2; 9 of the junction bases match TRBD2. Source material: blood. The CDR3 protein is CASSYGLAKAGELFF. The DNA sequence is TGCGCCAGCAGCTACGGACTAGCGAAAGCCGGGGAGCTGTTTTTT.